Listed below are T cell receptor beta chains from one sample, sequenced in a study of T cell responses to AZD1222 COVID-19 vaccine. Repertoires were generated with immunoSEQ multiplex PCR, while TCRdb's copy carries only in-frame clones and drops some. The sample lists 130,000 or so clones, around 89% seen once, with roughly 11% in the top ten. Here the sequenced sample was peripheral blood, taken on day 0 of MenACWY control vaccination. These receptors originate from an adult in good health. The CDR3 runs from the conserved cysteine through the conserved F or W. Fields, in order: J gene, clone size, D gene, V gene, CDR3 DNA, CDR3 protein. The D gene is left open where the match is weak. Clone size appears in some rows only: once, few, many, or a class for an expanded clone.

TRBJ1-1	.	.	TRBV5-6	TGTGCCAGCAGCTTGAATATAGACACTGAAGCTTTCTTT	CASSLNIDTEAFF
TRBJ2-7	few	.	TRBV24-1	TGTGCCAGAATACAGGGAGCCCACGAGCAGTACTTC	CARIQGAHEQYF
TRBJ1-2	.	.	TRBV30	TGTGCCGGCCAGACCGGCCCCGGGGGAAACTATGGCTACACCTTC	CAGQTGPGGNYGYTF
TRBJ2-7	.	TRBD1	TRBV5-4	TGTGCCAGCAGCTCCCCAGGGGGCGCCTCTCGGGAGCAGTACTTC	CASSSPGGASREQYF
TRBJ2-7	once	.	TRBV6-5	TGTGCCAGCAGTTTCCCCGGTATAGGGGTCTACGAGCAGTACTTC	CASSFPGIGVYEQYF
TRBJ2-7	.	TRBD1	TRBV24-1	TGTGCCACCCCGGCCCCCAGGGGACCCGGGACAGGACTTTTCTACGAGCAGTACTTC	CATPAPRGPGTGLFYEQYF
TRBJ2-2	once	TRBD1	TRBV24-1	TGTGCCACCAGTGACCCCGGGACAGGGGGAACCGGGGAGCTGTTTTTT	CATSDPGTGGTGELFF
TRBJ1-1	.	.	TRBV5-8	TGTGCCAGCAGCTCACACGGGGTCATGAACACTGAAGCTTTCTTT	CASSSHGVMNTEAFF
TRBJ2-1	once	TRBD2	TRBV29-1	TGCAGCGTTGATGCGGGACTAGCGGGAGTACATGAGCAGTTCTTC	CSVDAGLAGVHEQFF
TRBJ1-5	.	.	TRBV11-1	TGTGCCAGCAGCCCCTCTACCGATCAGCCCCAGCATTTT	CASSPSTDQPQHF
TRBJ2-7	.	.	TRBV3-1/TRBV3-2	TGTGCCAGCAGCCAAGGACTAGGGGCGACCTACGAGCAGTACTTC	CASSQGLGATYEQYF
TRBJ2-5	.	.	TRBV2	TGTGCCAGCAGAAGCCCGGGGCACCGGGCCCAGTACTTC	CASRSPGHRAQYF
TRBJ2-7	once	.	TRBV14	TGTGCCAGCAGCACATACATCTCCTACGAGCAGTACTTC	CASSTYISYEQYF
TRBJ1-4	few	.	TRBV7-2	TGTGCCAGCGCCCAGCGTGAAACTAATGAAAAACTGTTTTTT	CASAQRETNEKLFF
TRBJ1-2	.	TRBD1	TRBV5-4	TGTGCCAGCAGCAGTGGGACAGGCAACTATGGCTACACCTTC	CASSSGTGNYGYTF
TRBJ2-1	.	.	TRBV7-2	TGTGCCAGCAGCCCAACTTGGGGCAATGAGCAGTTCTTC	CASSPTWGNEQFF
TRBJ2-7	few	.	TRBV28	TGTGCCAGCAGTTTCCAATACAGGTCTCGGGAGCAGTACTTC	CASSFQYRSREQYF
TRBJ2-7	.	.	TRBV27	TGTGCCAGCAGGGGGGTAAGCTCCTACGAGCAGTACTTC	CASRGVSSYEQYF
TRBJ2-7	.	TRBD1	TRBV18	TGTGCCAGCTCACCTTTGGGACAGGTCAACGAGCAGTACTTC	CASSPLGQVNEQYF
TRBJ2-2	.	TRBD1	TRBV9	TGTGCCAGCAGCTCCCGGACAGGGCTCTCAACCGGGGAGCTGTTTTTT	CASSSRTGLSTGELFF
TRBJ2-7	.	.	TRBV11-1	TGTGCCAGCAGCTTAGAAACGGGGGCTCCCTACGAGCAGTACTTC	CASSLETGAPYEQYF
TRBJ2-1	.	.	TRBV7-9	TGTGCCAGCAGCAATCGGGGCATCGTCTACAATGAGCAGTTCTTC	CASSNRGIVYNEQFF
TRBJ1-1	.	.	TRBV30	TGTGCCTGGAGTGGGAATCCGTACGCTGAAGCTTTCTTT	CAWSGNPYAEAFF
TRBJ1-2	.	.	TRBV12-3/TRBV12-4	TGTGCCAGCAGTACGAGACAGGCTGGCTACACCTTC	CASSTRQAGYTF
TRBJ2-7	.	TRBD1	TRBV5-8	TGTGCCAGCAGCTTGAAAAACAGGGGCCTTTGGGAGCAGTACTTC	CASSLKNRGLWEQYF
TRBJ1-1	.	.	TRBV7-2	TGTGCCAGCAGAAGGACCGGGCGAACTGAAGCTTTCTTT	CASRRTGRTEAFF
TRBJ2-2	.	TRBD1	TRBV6-5	TGTGCCAGCACCCTAGACAGGGGCTACACCGGGGAGCTGTTTTTT	CASTLDRGYTGELFF
TRBJ2-5	.	TRBD2	TRBV5-4	TGTGCCAGCAGGCGGGGGCAAGAGACCCAGTACTTC	CASRRGQETQYF
TRBJ2-5	.	.	TRBV11-3	TGTGCCAGCAGCTTAGAGGGGCGCACGGAGACCCAGTACTTC	CASSLEGRTETQYF
TRBJ1-3	once	.	TRBV5-6	TGTGCCAGCAGCTTGGACCTCGGCCGTCACTTCTCTGGAAACACCATATATTTT	CASSLDLGRHFSGNTIYF
TRBJ1-1	once	.	TRBV28	TGTGCCACCACACTAAACACTGAAGCTTTCTTT	CATTLNTEAFF
TRBJ2-1	.	.	TRBV19	TGTGCCAGTAGTACCGCAGAGGGGAAGGGTGAGCAGTTCTTC	CASSTAEGKGEQFF
TRBJ2-1	.	TRBD2	TRBV7-3	TGTGCCAGCAGCCACTTATCACTTTCAGCGGGAGGGCAACAAGATAATGAGCAGTTCTTC	CASSHLSLSAGGQQDNEQFF
TRBJ2-2	once	.	TRBV11-3	TGTGCCAGCAGCTTAACGGGGAACACCGGGGAGCTGTTTTTT	CASSLTGNTGELFF
TRBJ2-1	.	.	TRBV7-9	TGTGCCAGCACCCCCTCCGCGGTCACCTACAATGAGCAGTTCTTC	CASTPSAVTYNEQFF